This T cell receptor (beta chain) came from a study of tumor-infiltrating lymphocytes in glioblastoma multiforme. CDR1 is SGHAT, CDR2 FQNNGV, per germline. V was shortened by 5 bases and J by 2 bases, with 21 bases between the two germline ends. The length of the CDR3 is 17 residues. Three nested ARM-PCR rounds with V-beta and C-beta primers built TCRB libraries. One entry per CDR3 protein results from TCRdb running MiXCR on the multiplex PCR reads. In the table there are 15,000 to 25,000 distinct CDR3 sequences, 55% to 70% of which are singletons. The sample consisted of peripheral blood. The clonotype was recovered from a male donor with glioblastoma. The genes are TRBV11-2 and TRBJ1-1; D might be TRBD1 (5 bases). CDR3 nucleotide sequence: TGTGCCAGCAGCCATGGGGGAGTGATCGACCCTAACACTGAAGCTTTCTTT. It translates to CASSHGGVIDPNTEAFF.